These T cell receptor beta chains were read from a single sample in a study of blood T cells in healthy people across ages. TCRdb re-called the 5' RACE reads through MiXCR, storing one row per CDR3 protein. The profile covers about 830,000 distinct CDR3 sequences, with nearly 60% appearing a single time and about 20% taken by the ten largest. Sequencing was done on a sample of blood. The source of these receptors is a man in his thirties or forties in good health. Both conserved end residues are part of each CDR3. The order of the fields is J gene, D gene, clone size, V gene, CDR3 DNA, CDR3 protein. The D gene is left open where the match is weak. Only some rows state a clone size, as once, few, many or a class for expanded clones.

J gene: TRBJ2-7
D gene: NA
clone size: NA
V gene: TRBV4-2
CDR3 DNA: TGTGCCAGCAGCCAAGATAGCGGAAGCAGAGAGCAGTACTTC
CDR3 protein: CASSQDSGSREQYF

J gene: TRBJ2-4
D gene: TRBD1
clone size: NA
V gene: TRBV15
CDR3 DNA: TGTGCCACCAGCAGGGACGGACAGGGTGGGGACATTCAGTACTTC
CDR3 protein: CATSRDGQGGDIQYF

J gene: TRBJ1-2
D gene: NA
clone size: NA
V gene: TRBV10-3
CDR3 DNA: TGTGCCATCAGCCCACAGGGAAACACCTATGGCTACACCTTC
CDR3 protein: CAISPQGNTYGYTF

J gene: TRBJ2-3
D gene: NA
clone size: NA
V gene: TRBV20-1
CDR3 DNA: TGCAGTGCCCCACCAAGGAGCACAGATACGCAGTATTTT
CDR3 protein: CSAPPRSTDTQYF

J gene: TRBJ2-3
D gene: TRBD2
clone size: few
V gene: TRBV4-2
CDR3 DNA: TGTGCCAGCAGCCAAGCGGGACTAGGGGTAGATACGCAGTATTTT
CDR3 protein: CASSQAGLGVDTQYF

J gene: TRBJ2-1
D gene: NA
clone size: once
V gene: TRBV7-8
CDR3 DNA: TGTGCCAGCAGCTTAGACGCAGCGGCTTTGAATGAGCAGTTCTTC
CDR3 protein: CASSLDAAALNEQFF

J gene: TRBJ2-7
D gene: TRBD2
clone size: NA
V gene: TRBV20-1
CDR3 DNA: TGCAGTGCTAGAGATCCGGGAGGGGGAGGCTACGAGCAGTACTTC
CDR3 protein: CSARDPGGGGYEQYF

J gene: TRBJ2-3
D gene: NA
clone size: NA
V gene: TRBV9
CDR3 DNA: TGTGCCAGCAGCGTAGATGAGGGTACGCAGTATTTT
CDR3 protein: CASSVDEGTQYF

J gene: TRBJ2-7
D gene: NA
clone size: NA
V gene: TRBV7-2
CDR3 DNA: TGTGCCAGCAGCCTAAAGGGATCGGCAGGGGTCGGGTACGAGCAGTACTTC
CDR3 protein: CASSLKGSAGVGYEQYF

J gene: TRBJ1-1
D gene: NA
clone size: NA
V gene: TRBV4-2
CDR3 DNA: TGTGCCAGCAGCCAGGGGCTAACTGAAGCTTTCTTT
CDR3 protein: CASSQGLTEAFF

J gene: TRBJ2-5
D gene: NA
clone size: NA
V gene: TRBV27
CDR3 DNA: TGTGCCAGCAGTTTATCGGGCGGCGGGACCCAGTACTTC
CDR3 protein: CASSLSGGGTQYF

J gene: TRBJ1-2
D gene: TRBD1
clone size: few
V gene: TRBV29-1
CDR3 DNA: TGCAGCGTTAAGCTGCTTTCGACAGGGAACTACACCTTC
CDR3 protein: CSVKLLSTGNYTF

J gene: TRBJ2-7
D gene: NA
clone size: NA
V gene: TRBV27
CDR3 DNA: TGTGCCAGCAGTTTGAAGTCCAAGGACTACGAGCAGTACTTC
CDR3 protein: CASSLKSKDYEQYF

J gene: TRBJ2-7
D gene: NA
clone size: many
V gene: TRBV29-1
CDR3 DNA: TGCAGCGTTGAAGATAGCAGCTACGAGCAGTACTTC
CDR3 protein: CSVEDSSYEQYF

J gene: TRBJ1-2
D gene: TRBD1
clone size: NA
V gene: TRBV7-9
CDR3 DNA: TGTGCCAGCAGGCCAGGGTCCTGGGGACAGGGCGGTACTTATGGTTACACCTTC
CDR3 protein: CASRPGSWGQGGTYGYTF

J gene: TRBJ2-7
D gene: NA
clone size: NA
V gene: TRBV5-5
CDR3 DNA: TGTGCCAGCAGCAGGCTGGGGGATGGCGAGCAGTACTTC
CDR3 protein: CASSRLGDGEQYF

J gene: TRBJ2-7
D gene: NA
clone size: few
V gene: TRBV30
CDR3 DNA: TGTGCCTGGAGTGCCTCCGGGGGTTCCTACGAGCAGTACTTC
CDR3 protein: CAWSASGGSYEQYF

J gene: TRBJ2-1
D gene: NA
clone size: NA
V gene: TRBV29-1
CDR3 DNA: TGCAGCGTTCGTTCCAGCTCCTACAATGAGCAGTTCTTC
CDR3 protein: CSVRSSSYNEQFF

J gene: TRBJ2-5
D gene: TRBD1
clone size: NA
V gene: TRBV20-1
CDR3 DNA: TGCAGTGCTAAAAACCGGGACAGGGGGTGGGAGCAGTACTTC
CDR3 protein: CSAKNRDRGWEQYF

J gene: TRBJ1-1
D gene: NA
clone size: NA
V gene: TRBV6-2/TRBV6-3
CDR3 DNA: TGTGCCAGCAGCCTACTCGCGCTTGGGACTGAAGCTTTCTTT
CDR3 protein: CASSLLALGTEAFF

J gene: TRBJ2-1
D gene: NA
clone size: NA
V gene: TRBV5-1
CDR3 DNA: TGCGCCAGCAGCTTCGAGGTGGGGAGGTCCTACAATGAGCAGTTCTTC
CDR3 protein: CASSFEVGRSYNEQFF

J gene: TRBJ1-1
D gene: TRBD1
clone size: NA
V gene: TRBV5-1
CDR3 DNA: TGCGCCAGCAGCGGACAGGCTCGGGACACTGAAGCTTTCTTT
CDR3 protein: CASSGQARDTEAFF

J gene: TRBJ2-5
D gene: NA
clone size: NA
V gene: TRBV24-1
CDR3 DNA: TGTGCCACCAGTGTTGCGGATCAAGAGACCCAGTACTTC
CDR3 protein: CATSVADQETQYF

J gene: TRBJ2-7
D gene: TRBD1
clone size: NA
V gene: TRBV6-1
CDR3 DNA: TGTGCCAGCAGGGGACAGAGGCGGGACGAGCAGTACTTC
CDR3 protein: CASRGQRRDEQYF

J gene: TRBJ1-2
D gene: NA
clone size: few
V gene: TRBV20-1
CDR3 DNA: TGCAGTCCCCGCGCCGGCTATGGCTACACCTTC
CDR3 protein: CSPRAGYGYTF

J gene: TRBJ2-3
D gene: NA
clone size: NA
V gene: TRBV5-1
CDR3 DNA: TGCGCCAGCAGCCTGGAGGGGCGGACCATGGTAGATACGCAGTATTTT
CDR3 protein: CASSLEGRTMVDTQYF

J gene: TRBJ2-7
D gene: NA
clone size: NA
V gene: TRBV28
CDR3 DNA: TGTGCCAGCAGTGTAGTAGGGTCCACCTACGAGCAGTACTTC
CDR3 protein: CASSVVGSTYEQYF

J gene: TRBJ2-7
D gene: TRBD2
clone size: NA
V gene: TRBV28
CDR3 DNA: TGTGCCAGCAGTCCACACGGACTAGCGGGAGCCGCCTACGAGCAGTACTTC
CDR3 protein: CASSPHGLAGAAYEQYF

J gene: TRBJ2-3
D gene: NA
clone size: few
V gene: TRBV7-9
CDR3 DNA: TGTGCCAGCGGGCGGGCCACAGATACGCAGTATTTT
CDR3 protein: CASGRATDTQYF

J gene: TRBJ2-5
D gene: NA
clone size: few
V gene: TRBV29-1
CDR3 DNA: TGCAGCGCGGCTGGGGCAGGCGTGGAGACCCAGTACTTC
CDR3 protein: CSAAGAGVETQYF

J gene: TRBJ2-4
D gene: TRBD2
clone size: few
V gene: TRBV20-1
CDR3 DNA: TGCAGTGCTAGAGAACCAATCCTAGCGGACAAAAACATTCAGTACTTC
CDR3 protein: CSAREPILADKNIQYF

J gene: TRBJ2-6
D gene: NA
clone size: few
V gene: TRBV14
CDR3 DNA: TGTGCCAGCAGCCAAGACGCCAACGTCCTGACTTTC
CDR3 protein: CASSQDANVLTF

J gene: TRBJ1-2
D gene: TRBD1
clone size: NA
V gene: TRBV7-9
CDR3 DNA: TGTGCCAGCAGCCATCGGGGACAGCCAACGGTGGGACCATTCTATGGCTACACCTTC
CDR3 protein: CASSHRGQPTVGPFYGYTF

J gene: TRBJ2-3
D gene: TRBD1
clone size: NA
V gene: TRBV25-1
CDR3 DNA: TGTGCCAGCAGTGAGATAATAAGACAGGGTCGCGATACGCAGTATTTT
CDR3 protein: CASSEIIRQGRDTQYF

J gene: TRBJ2-3
D gene: NA
clone size: NA
V gene: TRBV20-1
CDR3 DNA: TGCAGTGGATTATGGGTCGGCACAGATACGCAGTATTTT
CDR3 protein: CSGLWVGTDTQYF

J gene: TRBJ1-5
D gene: NA
clone size: NA
V gene: TRBV6-2/TRBV6-3
CDR3 DNA: TGTGCCAGCAGTTACGCGGAACAAGTTCAGCCCCAGCATTTT
CDR3 protein: CASSYAEQVQPQHF

J gene: TRBJ2-5
D gene: TRBD1
clone size: NA
V gene: TRBV7-3
CDR3 DNA: TGTGCCAGCAGCTTAAGTAGAGGGGGACCGGGACTGAGGACAGGGGAGACCCAGTACTTC
CDR3 protein: CASSLSRGGPGLRTGETQYF

J gene: TRBJ2-5
D gene: NA
clone size: NA
V gene: TRBV10-3
CDR3 DNA: TGTGCCATCAGTGGGGGGCTTCGAGGGGGGACCCAGTACTTC
CDR3 protein: CAISGGLRGGTQYF

J gene: TRBJ2-6
D gene: NA
clone size: NA
V gene: TRBV6-1
CDR3 DNA: TGTGCCAGCAGCCTAACCCCGGACAGAGCCTCTGGGGCCAACGCCCTGACTTTC
CDR3 protein: CASSLTPDRASGANALTF

J gene: TRBJ2-6
D gene: NA
clone size: NA
V gene: TRBV30
CDR3 DNA: TGTGCCGGGTGCCCGGGACTGAGCTCTGGGGCCAACGTCCTGACTTTC
CDR3 protein: CAGCPGLSSGANVLTF

J gene: TRBJ2-3
D gene: NA
clone size: NA
V gene: TRBV9
CDR3 DNA: TGTGCCAGCGGCGTAGGAAGGGCAGATACGCAGTATTTT
CDR3 protein: CASGVGRADTQYF

J gene: TRBJ2-1
D gene: NA
clone size: NA
V gene: TRBV4-3
CDR3 DNA: TGCGCCAGCAGCCAAGAGGGGATCCCCTACAATGAGCAGTTCTTC
CDR3 protein: CASSQEGIPYNEQFF

J gene: TRBJ1-2
D gene: NA
clone size: once
V gene: TRBV7-9
CDR3 DNA: TGTGCCAGCAGCTTCTATAGGGGAGATAACTATGGCTACACCTTC
CDR3 protein: CASSFYRGDNYGYTF

J gene: TRBJ1-4
D gene: NA
clone size: few
V gene: TRBV20-1
CDR3 DNA: TGCAGTGCCTTCGCTGGGGAAAAACTGTTTTTT
CDR3 protein: CSAFAGEKLFF

J gene: TRBJ2-3
D gene: TRBD2
clone size: NA
V gene: TRBV30
CDR3 DNA: TGTGTCTGGGGACTAGGAACAGATACGCAGTATTTT
CDR3 protein: CVWGLGTDTQYF

J gene: TRBJ2-1
D gene: TRBD1
clone size: NA
V gene: TRBV27
CDR3 DNA: TGTGCCAGCAGTTTAGGGACAGGGTTCCTGGGGCAGTTCTTC
CDR3 protein: CASSLGTGFLGQFF

J gene: TRBJ2-1
D gene: NA
clone size: NA
V gene: TRBV30
CDR3 DNA: TGTGCCGGGTCAGGTTACAATGAGCAGTTCTTC
CDR3 protein: CAGSGYNEQFF

J gene: TRBJ2-3
D gene: TRBD1
clone size: NA
V gene: TRBV12-3/TRBV12-4
CDR3 DNA: TGTGCCAGCAGTTTGGGACAGGGAGGGACGCAGTATTTT
CDR3 protein: CASSLGQGGTQYF

J gene: TRBJ2-5
D gene: NA
clone size: NA
V gene: TRBV3-1
CDR3 DNA: TGTGCCAGCAGTCTTGCGGGACAGCAAGCGATAGAGACCCAGTACTTC
CDR3 protein: CASSLAGQQAIETQYF

J gene: TRBJ2-1
D gene: NA
clone size: NA
V gene: TRBV7-2
CDR3 DNA: TGTGCCAGCAGCCCTTGGGACGGTTACAATGAGCAGTTCTTC
CDR3 protein: CASSPWDGYNEQFF

J gene: TRBJ2-3
D gene: TRBD2
clone size: NA
V gene: TRBV20-1
CDR3 DNA: TGCAGTGCTTACGGGGGGGTGTCAGATACGCAGTATTTT
CDR3 protein: CSAYGGVSDTQYF

J gene: TRBJ2-5
D gene: NA
clone size: once
V gene: TRBV20-1
CDR3 DNA: TGCAGTGCGGAGATACAGGGTGGGGAGACCCAGTACTTC
CDR3 protein: CSAEIQGGETQYF